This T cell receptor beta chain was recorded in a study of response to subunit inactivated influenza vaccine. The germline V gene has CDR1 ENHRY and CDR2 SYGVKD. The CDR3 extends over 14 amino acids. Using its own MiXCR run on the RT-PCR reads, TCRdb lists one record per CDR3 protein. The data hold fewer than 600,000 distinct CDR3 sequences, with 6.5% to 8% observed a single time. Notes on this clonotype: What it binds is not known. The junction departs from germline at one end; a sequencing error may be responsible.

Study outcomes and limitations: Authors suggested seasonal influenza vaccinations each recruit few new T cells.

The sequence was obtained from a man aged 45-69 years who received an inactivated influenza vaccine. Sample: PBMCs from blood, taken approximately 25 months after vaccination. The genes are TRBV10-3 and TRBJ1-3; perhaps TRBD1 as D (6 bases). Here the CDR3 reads CAVSERQGKDTIYF. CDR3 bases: TGTGCCGTCAGTGAGAGGCAGGGGAAGGACACCATATATTTT.